Sequencing of this T cell receptor (beta chain) was carried out in a study of T cells after posttransplantation cyclophosphamide. Busulfan-fludarabine conditioning, marrow transplant, and cyclophosphamide on days +3 and +4 were administered. Using immunoSEQ multiplex PCR, the repertoire was profiled, and TCRdb retains in-frame clones only, with some absent. The data contain tens of thousands of clones, about 77% of them singletons. In the case of this clone: Its antigen is still unknown.

Overall study results and limits: Skin or GI-infiltrating T cells shared few TRB sequences with blood.

The CDR3 totals 18 residues. Per the germline V gene, CDR1 is SGHRS and CDR2 is YFSETQ. The V segment lost 4 bases and the J segment 4 bases; nucleotides outside the gene matches: 14. Sequencing used CD4+ T cells sorted from blood, obtained approximately 1,900 days after a stem cell transplant with posttransplant cyclophosphamide. The rearrangement links TRBV5-1 to TRBJ2-6, with TRBD1 identical over 7 bases. The receptor comes from a female patient aged 40-49 years who received an allogeneic stem cell transplant from a related donor, was CMV-positive, and had no GVHD. The graft donor may be the source of some T cells. CDR3 nucleotides: TGCGCCAGCAGCATACTACCGGACAGGCTGAACGGGGCCAACGTCCTGACTTTC. Its protein product is CASSILPDRLNGANVLTF.